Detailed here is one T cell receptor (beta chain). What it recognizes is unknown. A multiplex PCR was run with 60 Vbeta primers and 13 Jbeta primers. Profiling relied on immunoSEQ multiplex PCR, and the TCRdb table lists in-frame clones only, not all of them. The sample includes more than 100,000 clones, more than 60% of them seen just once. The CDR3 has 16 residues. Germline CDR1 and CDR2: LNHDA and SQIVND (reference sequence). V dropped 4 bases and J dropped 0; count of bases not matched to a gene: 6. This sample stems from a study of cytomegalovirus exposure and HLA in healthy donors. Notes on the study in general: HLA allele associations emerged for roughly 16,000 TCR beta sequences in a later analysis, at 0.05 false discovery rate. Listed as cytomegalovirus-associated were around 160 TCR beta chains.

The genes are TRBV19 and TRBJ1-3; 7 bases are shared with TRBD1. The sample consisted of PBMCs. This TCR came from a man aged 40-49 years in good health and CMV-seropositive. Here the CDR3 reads CASSTAGGNSGNTIYF. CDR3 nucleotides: TGTGCCAGTAGTACGGCAGGGGGTAACTCTGGAAACACCATATATTTT.